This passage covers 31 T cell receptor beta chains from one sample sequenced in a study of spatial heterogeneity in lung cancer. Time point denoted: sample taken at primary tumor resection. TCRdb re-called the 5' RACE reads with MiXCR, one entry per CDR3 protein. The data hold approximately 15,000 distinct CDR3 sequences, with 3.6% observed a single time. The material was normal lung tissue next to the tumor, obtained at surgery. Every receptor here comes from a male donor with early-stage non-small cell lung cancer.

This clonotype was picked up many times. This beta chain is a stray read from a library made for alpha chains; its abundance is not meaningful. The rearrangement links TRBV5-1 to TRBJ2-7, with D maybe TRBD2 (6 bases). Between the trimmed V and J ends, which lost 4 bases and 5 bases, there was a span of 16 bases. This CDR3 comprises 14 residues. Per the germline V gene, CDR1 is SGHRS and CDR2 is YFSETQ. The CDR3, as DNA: TGCGCCAGCAGCGGGGCCTTCTGGGGGGACGAGCAGTACTTC. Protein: CASSGAFWGDEQYF.

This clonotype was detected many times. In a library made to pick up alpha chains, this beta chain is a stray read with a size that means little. The CDR3 DNA reads as TGTGCCAGCAGCTTTGGACAGGGGATCTACAATGAGCAGTTCTTC. Protein: CASSFGQGIYNEQFF. The chain carries TRBV11-1 and TRBJ2-1, with 9 nucleotides matching TRBD1. The CDR3 is made up of 15 amino acids. The V gene's germline CDR1 is SGHAT and CDR2 FQDESV (reference sequence). Germline trimming cut 3 bases from V and 3 bases from J; bases unmatched to any gene: 3.

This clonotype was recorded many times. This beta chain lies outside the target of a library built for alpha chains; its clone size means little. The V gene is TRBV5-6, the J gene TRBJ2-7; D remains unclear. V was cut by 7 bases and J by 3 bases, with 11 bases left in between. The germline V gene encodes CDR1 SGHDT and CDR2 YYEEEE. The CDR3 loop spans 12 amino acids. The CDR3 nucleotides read TGTGCCAGCTCTTTAGACTTCTACGAGCAGTACTTC. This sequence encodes CASSLDFYEQYF.

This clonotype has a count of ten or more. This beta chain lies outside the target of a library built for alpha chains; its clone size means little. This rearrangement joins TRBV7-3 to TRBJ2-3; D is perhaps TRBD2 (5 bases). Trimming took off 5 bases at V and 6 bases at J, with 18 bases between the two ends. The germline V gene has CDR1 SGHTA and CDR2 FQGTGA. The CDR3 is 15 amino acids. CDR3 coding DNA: TGTGCCAGCAGCCCGGGGAAAGTGGGTGGCGATACGCAGTATTTT. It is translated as CASSPGKVGGDTQYF.

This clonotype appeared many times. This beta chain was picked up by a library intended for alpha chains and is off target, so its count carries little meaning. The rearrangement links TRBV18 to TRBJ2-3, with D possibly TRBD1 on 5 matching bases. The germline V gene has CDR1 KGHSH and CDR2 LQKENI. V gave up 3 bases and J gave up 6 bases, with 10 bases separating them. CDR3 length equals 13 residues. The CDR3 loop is CASSPFRVDTQYF. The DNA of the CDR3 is TGTGCCAGCTCACCGTTCAGGGTGGATACGCAGTATTTT. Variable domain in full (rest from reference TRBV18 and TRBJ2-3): NAGVMQNPRHLVRRRGQEARLRCSPMKGHSHVYWYRQLPEEGLKFMVYLQKENIIDESGMPKERFSAEFPKEGPSILRIQQVVRGDSAAYFCASSPFRVDTQYFGPGTRLTVL.

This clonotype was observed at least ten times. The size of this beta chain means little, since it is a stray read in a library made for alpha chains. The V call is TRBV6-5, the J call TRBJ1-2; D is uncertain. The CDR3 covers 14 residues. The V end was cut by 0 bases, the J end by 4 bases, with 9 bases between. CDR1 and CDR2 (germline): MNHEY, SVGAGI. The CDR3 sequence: CASSYSSTAYGYTF. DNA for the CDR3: TGTGCCAGCAGTTACTCGAGTACCGCCTATGGCTACACCTTC.

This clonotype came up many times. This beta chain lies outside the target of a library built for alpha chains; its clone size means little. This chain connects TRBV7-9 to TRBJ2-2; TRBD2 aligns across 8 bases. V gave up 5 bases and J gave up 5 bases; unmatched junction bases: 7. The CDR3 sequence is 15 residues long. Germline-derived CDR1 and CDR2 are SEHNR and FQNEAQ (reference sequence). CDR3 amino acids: CASSQSGSGTGELFF. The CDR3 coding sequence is TGTGCCAGCAGCCAAAGCGGGAGTGGGACCGGGGAGCTGTTTTTT.

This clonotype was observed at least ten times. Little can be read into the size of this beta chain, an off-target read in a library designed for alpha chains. The CDR3 spells CASSYSRTTLMFF. The CDR3 nucleotides read TGTGCCAGCAGTTACTCGAGGACTACCCTAATGTTCTTC. This chain links TRBV6-2 or TRBV6-3 with TRBJ2-1, with D maybe TRBD2 (6 bases). V lost 0 bases and J 15 bases, leaving 15 bases between the germline ends. This CDR3 contains 13 residues. Germline V CDR1 and CDR2: MNHEY, SVGEGT.

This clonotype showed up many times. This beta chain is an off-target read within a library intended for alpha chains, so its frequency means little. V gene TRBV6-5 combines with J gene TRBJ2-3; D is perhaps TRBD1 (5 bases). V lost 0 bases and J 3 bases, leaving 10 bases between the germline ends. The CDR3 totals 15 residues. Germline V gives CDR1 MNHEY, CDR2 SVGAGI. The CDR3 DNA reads TGTGCCAGCAGTTACTCGGGGCGAAAAACAGATACGCAGTATTTT. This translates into CASSYSGRKTDTQYF.

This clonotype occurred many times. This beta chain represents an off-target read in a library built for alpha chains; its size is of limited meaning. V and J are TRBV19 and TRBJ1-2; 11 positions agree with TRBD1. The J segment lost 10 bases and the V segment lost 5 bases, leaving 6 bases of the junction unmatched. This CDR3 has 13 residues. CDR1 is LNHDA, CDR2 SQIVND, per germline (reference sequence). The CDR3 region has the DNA TGTGCCAGTAGTTTAGGGACAGGGGGTGACTACACCTTC. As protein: CASSLGTGGDYTF.

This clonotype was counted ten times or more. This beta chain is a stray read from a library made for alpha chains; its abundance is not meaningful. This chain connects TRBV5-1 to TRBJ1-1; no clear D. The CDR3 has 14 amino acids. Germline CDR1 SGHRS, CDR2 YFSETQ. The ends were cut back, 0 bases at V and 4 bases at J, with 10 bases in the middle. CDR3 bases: TGCGCCAGCAGCTTGGACGTACTGGGCACTGAAGCTTTCTTT. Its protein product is CASSLDVLGTEAFF.

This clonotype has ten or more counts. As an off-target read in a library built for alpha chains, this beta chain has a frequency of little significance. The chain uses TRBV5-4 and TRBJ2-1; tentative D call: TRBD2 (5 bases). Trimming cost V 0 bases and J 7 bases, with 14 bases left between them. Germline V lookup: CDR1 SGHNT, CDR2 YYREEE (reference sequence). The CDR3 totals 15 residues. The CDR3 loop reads CASSLGAGPQNEQFF. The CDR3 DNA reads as TGTGCCAGCAGCTTGGGGGCGGGCCCCCAGAATGAGCAGTTCTTC.

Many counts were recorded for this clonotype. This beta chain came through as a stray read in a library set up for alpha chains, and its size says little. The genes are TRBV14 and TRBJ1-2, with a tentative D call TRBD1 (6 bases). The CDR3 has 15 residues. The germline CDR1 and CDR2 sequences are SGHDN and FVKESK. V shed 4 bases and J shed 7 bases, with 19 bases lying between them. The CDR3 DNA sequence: TGTGCCAGCAGCCTTCGAACCGGGACACCAGGTGGCTACACCTTC. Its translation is CASSLRTGTPGGYTF.

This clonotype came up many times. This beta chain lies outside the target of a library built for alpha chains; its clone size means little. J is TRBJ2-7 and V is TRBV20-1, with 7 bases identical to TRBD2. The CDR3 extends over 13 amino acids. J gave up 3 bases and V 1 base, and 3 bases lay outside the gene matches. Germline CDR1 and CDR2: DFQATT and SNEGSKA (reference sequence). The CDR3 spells CSARVGGSYEQYF. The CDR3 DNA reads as TGCAGTGCTAGAGTAGGCGGGAGCTACGAGCAGTACTTC.

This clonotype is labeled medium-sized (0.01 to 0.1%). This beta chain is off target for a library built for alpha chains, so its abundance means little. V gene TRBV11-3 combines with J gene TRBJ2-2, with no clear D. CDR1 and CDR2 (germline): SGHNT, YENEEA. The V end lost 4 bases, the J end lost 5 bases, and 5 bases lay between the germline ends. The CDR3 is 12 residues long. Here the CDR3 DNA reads TGTGCCAGCAGCTCCAGTACCGGGGAGCTGTTTTTT. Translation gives CASSSSTGELFF.

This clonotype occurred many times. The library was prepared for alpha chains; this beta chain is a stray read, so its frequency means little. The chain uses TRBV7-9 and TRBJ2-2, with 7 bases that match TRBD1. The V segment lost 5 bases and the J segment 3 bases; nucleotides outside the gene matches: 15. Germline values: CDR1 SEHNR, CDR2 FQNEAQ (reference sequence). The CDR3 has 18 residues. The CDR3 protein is CASSLSNKATGDTGELFF. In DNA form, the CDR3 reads TGTGCCAGCAGCCTATCAAACAAAGCTACAGGGGACACCGGGGAGCTGTTTTTT.

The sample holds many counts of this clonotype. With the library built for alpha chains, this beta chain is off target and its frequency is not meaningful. The CDR3 spells CASSLRFVGAVNLYEQYF. In nucleotides, the CDR3 is TGTGCCAGCAGCTTACGATTTGTAGGGGCCGTGAATTTGTACGAGCAGTACTTC. This chain joins TRBV7-6 and TRBJ2-7, with D perhaps TRBD1 (5 bases). V was cut by 2 bases and J by 4 bases, with 24 bases left in between. This CDR3 comprises 18 residues. Germline lookup yields CDR1 SGHVS and CDR2 FNYEAQ.

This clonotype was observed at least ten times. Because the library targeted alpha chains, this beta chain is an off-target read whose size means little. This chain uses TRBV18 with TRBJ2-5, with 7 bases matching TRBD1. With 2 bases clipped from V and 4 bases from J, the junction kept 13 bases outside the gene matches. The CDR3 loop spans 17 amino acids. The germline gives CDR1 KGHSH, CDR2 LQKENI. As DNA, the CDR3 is TGTGCCAGCTCACCAAGGGACAGTCGCTTTGGAGGAGAGACCCAGTACTTC. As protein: CASSPRDSRFGGETQYF. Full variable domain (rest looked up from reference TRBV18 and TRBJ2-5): NAGVMQNPRHLVRRRGQEARLRCSPMKGHSHVYWYRQLPEEGLKFMVYLQKENIIDESGMPKERFSAEFPKEGPSILRIQQVVRGDSAAYFCASSPRDSRFGGETQYFGPGTRLLVL.

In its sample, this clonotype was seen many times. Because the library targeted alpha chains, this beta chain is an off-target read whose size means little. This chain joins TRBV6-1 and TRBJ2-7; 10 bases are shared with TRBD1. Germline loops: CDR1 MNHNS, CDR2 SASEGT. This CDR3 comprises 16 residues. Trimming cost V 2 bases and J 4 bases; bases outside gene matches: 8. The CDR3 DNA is TGTGCCAGCAGTGAAAGGGGCGGGACAGGGGTTTACGAGCAGTACTTC. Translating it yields CASSERGGTGVYEQYF.

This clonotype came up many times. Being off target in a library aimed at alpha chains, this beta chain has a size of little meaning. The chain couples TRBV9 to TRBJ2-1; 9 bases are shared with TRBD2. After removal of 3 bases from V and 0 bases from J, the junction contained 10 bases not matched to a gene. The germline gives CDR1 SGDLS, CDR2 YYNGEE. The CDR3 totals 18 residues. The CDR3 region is CASSDPKAGGFSYNEQFF. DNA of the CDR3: TGTGCCAGCAGCGACCCGAAAGCGGGAGGTTTCTCCTACAATGAGCAGTTCTTC.

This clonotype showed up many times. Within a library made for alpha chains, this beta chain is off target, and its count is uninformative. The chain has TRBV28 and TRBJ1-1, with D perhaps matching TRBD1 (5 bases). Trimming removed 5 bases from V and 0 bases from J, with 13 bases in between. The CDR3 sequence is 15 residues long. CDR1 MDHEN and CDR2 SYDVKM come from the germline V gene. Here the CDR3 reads CASSNPGQMNTEAFF. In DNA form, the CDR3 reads TGTGCCAGCAGTAATCCGGGGCAAATGAACACTGAAGCTTTCTTT.

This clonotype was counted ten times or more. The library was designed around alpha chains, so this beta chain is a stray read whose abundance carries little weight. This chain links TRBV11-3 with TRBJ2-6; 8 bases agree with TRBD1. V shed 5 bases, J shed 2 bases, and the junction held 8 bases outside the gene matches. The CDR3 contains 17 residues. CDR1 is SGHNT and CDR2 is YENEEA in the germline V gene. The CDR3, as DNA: TGTGCCAGCAGCCCCCGGACAGGGCTTCCTGGGGCCAACGTCCTGACTTTC. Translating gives CASSPRTGLPGANVLTF.

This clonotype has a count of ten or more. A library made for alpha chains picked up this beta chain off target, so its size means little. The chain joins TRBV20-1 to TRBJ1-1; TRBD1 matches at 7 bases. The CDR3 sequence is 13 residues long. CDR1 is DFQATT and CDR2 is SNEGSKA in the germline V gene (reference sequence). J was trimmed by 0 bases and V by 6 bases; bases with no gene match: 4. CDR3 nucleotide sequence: TGCAGTGCCCCCGACAGGGTGAACACTGAAGCTTTCTTT. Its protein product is CSAPDRVNTEAFF.

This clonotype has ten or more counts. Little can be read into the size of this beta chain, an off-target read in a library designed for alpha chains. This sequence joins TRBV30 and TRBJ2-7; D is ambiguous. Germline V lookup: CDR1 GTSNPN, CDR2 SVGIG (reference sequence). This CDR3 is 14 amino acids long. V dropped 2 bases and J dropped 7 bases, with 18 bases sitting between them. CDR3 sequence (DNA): TGTGCCTGGAGTTCCGGGCTCCGGTCGGGTGAGCAGTACTTC. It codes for CAWSSGLRSGEQYF. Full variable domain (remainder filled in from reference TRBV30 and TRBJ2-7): SQTIHQWPATLVQPVGSPLSLECTVEGTSNPNLYWYRQAAGRGLQLLFYSVGIGQISSEVPQNLSASRPQDRQFILSSKKLLLSDSGFYLCAWSSGLRSGEQYFGPGTRLTVT.

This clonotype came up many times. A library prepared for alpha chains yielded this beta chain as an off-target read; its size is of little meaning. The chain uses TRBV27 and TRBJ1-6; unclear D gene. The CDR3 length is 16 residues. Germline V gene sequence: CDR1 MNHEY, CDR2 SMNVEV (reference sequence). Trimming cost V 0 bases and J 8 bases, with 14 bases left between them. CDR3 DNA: TGTGCCAGCAGTTTATCTTCCCGGAGGGCGTATTCACCCCTCCACTTT. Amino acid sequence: CASSLSSRRAYSPLHF.

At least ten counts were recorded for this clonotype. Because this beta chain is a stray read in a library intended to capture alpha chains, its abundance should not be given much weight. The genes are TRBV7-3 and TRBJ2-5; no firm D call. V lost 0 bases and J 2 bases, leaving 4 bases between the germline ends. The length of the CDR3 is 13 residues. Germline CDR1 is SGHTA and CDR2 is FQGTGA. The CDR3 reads CASSLTAQETQYF. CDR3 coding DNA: TGTGCCAGCAGCTTAACAGCACAAGAGACCCAGTACTTC.

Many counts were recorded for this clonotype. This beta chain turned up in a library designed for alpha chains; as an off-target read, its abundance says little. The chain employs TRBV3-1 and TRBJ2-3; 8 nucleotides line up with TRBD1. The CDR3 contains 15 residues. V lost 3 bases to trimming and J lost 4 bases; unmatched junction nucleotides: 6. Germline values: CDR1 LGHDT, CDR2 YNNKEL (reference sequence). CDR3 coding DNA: TGTGCCAGCAGCCAGAACCCACAGGGGGCAGATACGCAGTATTTT. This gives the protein CASSQNPQGADTQYF.

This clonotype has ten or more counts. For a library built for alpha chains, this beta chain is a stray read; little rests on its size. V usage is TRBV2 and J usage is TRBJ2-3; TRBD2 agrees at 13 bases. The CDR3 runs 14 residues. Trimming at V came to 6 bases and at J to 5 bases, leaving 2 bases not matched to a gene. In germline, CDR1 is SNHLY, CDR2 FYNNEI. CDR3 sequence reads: CASRGLAGLDTQYF. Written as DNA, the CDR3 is TGTGCCAGCAGGGGACTAGCGGGATTAGATACGCAGTATTTT.

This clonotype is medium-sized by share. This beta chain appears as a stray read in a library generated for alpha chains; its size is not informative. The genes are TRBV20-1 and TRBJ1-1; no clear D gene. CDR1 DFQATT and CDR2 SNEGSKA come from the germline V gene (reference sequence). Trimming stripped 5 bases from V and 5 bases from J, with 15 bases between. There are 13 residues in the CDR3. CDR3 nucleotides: TGCAGTGCTCGGAAGGGTATAAAGACTGAAGCTTTCTTT. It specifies CSARKGIKTEAFF.

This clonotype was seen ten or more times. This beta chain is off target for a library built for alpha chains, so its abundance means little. CDR3 loop: CASSFSTDTQYF. The CDR3 bases are TGTGCCAGCAGCTTTAGCACAGATACGCAGTATTTT. The chain combines TRBV5-4 with TRBJ2-3; D gene uncertain. CDR3 length: 12 residues. V lost 2 bases and J lost 0, with 1 base in between. Germline CDR1 reads SGHNT; CDR2 reads YYREEE (reference sequence).

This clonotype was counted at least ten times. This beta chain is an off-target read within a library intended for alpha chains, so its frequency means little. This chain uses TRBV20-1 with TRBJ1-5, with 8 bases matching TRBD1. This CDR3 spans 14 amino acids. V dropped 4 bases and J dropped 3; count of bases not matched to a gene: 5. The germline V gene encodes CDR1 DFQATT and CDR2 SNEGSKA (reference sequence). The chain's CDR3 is CSAMRQGNNQPQHF. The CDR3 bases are TGCAGTGCTATGAGACAGGGGAACAATCAGCCCCAGCATTTT.